This T cell receptor (beta chain) was recovered during a study of T cells in Graves' hyperthyroidism and ophthalmopathy. Study background: Peripheral blood collection took place at initial diagnosis, before any treatment.

Trimming cost V 5 bases and J 6 bases, with 16 bases left between them. Germline assignment: CDR1 MDHEN and CDR2 SYDVKM. This CDR3 region has 14 residues. RNA transcripts provided the source from which TCR beta CDR3 regions were amplified. The TCR CDR3 first-round RT-PCR relied on the HTBI primer set. MiXCR was run by TCRdb on the multiplex PCR reads, yielding one entry per CDR3 protein. Of under 450,000 distinct CDR3 sequences in the sample, 15% to 17% are singletons; the top ten hold just under 8%. The sequenced sample was blood. The chain is built from TRBV28 and TRBJ1-1; a possible D gene is TRBD1 (6 bases). This sequence was found in a woman between 18 and 29 years old with Graves' hyperthyroidism. CDR3 sequence: CASSTPRQEAEAFF. In DNA, the CDR3 is TGTGCCAGCAGTACCCCCAGACAGGAGGCTGAAGCTTTCTTT. The complete variable domain, with remaining parts taken from reference TRBV28 and TRBJ1-1, reads DVKVTQSSRYLVKRTGEKVFLECVQDMDHENMFWYRQDPGLGLRLIYFSYDVKMKEKGDIPEGYSVSREKKERFSLILESASTNQTSMYLCASSTPRQEAEAFFGQGTRLTVV.